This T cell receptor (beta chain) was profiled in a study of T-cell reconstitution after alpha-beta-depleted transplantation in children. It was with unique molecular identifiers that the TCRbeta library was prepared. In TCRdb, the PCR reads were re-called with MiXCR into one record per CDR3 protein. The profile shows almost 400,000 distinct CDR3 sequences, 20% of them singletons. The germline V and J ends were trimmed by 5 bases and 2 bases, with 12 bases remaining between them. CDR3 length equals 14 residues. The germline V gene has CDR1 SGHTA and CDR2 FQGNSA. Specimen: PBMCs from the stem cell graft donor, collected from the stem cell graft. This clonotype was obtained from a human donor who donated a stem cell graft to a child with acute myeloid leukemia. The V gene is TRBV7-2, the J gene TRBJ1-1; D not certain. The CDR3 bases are TGTGCCAGCAGCCCCAGTTCCATTAACACTGAAGCTTTCTTT. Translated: CASSPSSINTEAFF.